A selection of T cell receptor beta chains follows, all from one sample in a study of beta chain features in type 1 diabetes. Sequencing was performed with immunoSEQ multiplex PCR; in TCRdb, only in-frame clones are kept and a portion is missing. The data show 25,000 or so clones, with roughly three quarters seen just once and over 2% held by the top ten. The sample consisted of Tregs from blood. These receptors all stem from a middle-aged woman in good health. The CDR3 runs from the conserved cysteine through the conserved F or W. The D gene is left open where the match is weak. Only some rows state a clone size, as once, few, many or a class for expanded clones.

d_call cdr3_length j_call clone_size v_call cdr3_nt cdr3_aa
TRBD2 17 TRBJ2-1 NA TRBV10-3 TGTGCCATCGGACTAGCGGGGGGCCAGAGCTCCTACAATGAGCAGTTCTTC CAIGLAGGQSSYNEQFF
TRBD1 17 TRBJ1-2 NA TRBV27 TGTGCAACCGCCGGGAGGGGAACAGGGGTGGGGTACTATGGCTACACCTTC CATAGRGTGVGYYGYTF
TRBD1 15 TRBJ1-1 NA TRBV13 TGTGCCAGCAAGGGGGCAGGGGGGATGAACACTGAAGCTTTCTTT CASKGAGGMNTEAFF
NA 14 TRBJ1-2 NA TRBV5-4 TGTGCCAGCAGCTCAGACCGGGAACAGTGGGGCTACACCTTC CASSSDREQWGYTF
TRBD2 13 TRBJ2-1 NA TRBV2 TGTGCCAGCGGGAGGGGCCGTCTCGATGAGCAGTTCTTC CASGRGRLDEQFF
TRBD1 16 TRBJ2-7 few TRBV29-1 TGCAGCGTTGAAGACCAGGGGAGGACAGGGTTGAGCGAGCAGTACTTC CSVEDQGRTGLSEQYF
TRBD1 14 TRBJ2-7 NA TRBV7-9 TGTGCCAGCAGCGAAGGGGTGGGACAGAACCAGCAGTACTTC CASSEGVGQNQQYF
TRBD1 15 TRBJ2-7 NA TRBV18 TGTGCCAGCTCACGACCCGGGACAGGGGCCTACGAGCAGTACTTC CASSRPGTGAYEQYF
TRBD1 17 TRBJ2-3 NA TRBV29-1 TGCAGCGTTTACGGCAAACCAGGGGGCTCTAGCACAGATACGCAGTATTTT CSVYGKPGGSSTDTQYF
NA 14 TRBJ2-1 NA TRBV27 TGTGCCAGCAGTCCTCCGGGATCCTACAATGAGCAGTTCTTC CASSPPGSYNEQFF
NA 16 TRBJ1-2 NA TRBV10-3 TGTGCCATCAGTACCTCGAGGGGGGGCCTTAACTATGGCTACACCTTC CAISTSRGGLNYGYTF
TRBD1 14 TRBJ2-1 NA TRBV5-1 TGCGCCAGCAGCTGGGGACAGGGAGGGAATGAGCAGTTCTTC CASSWGQGGNEQFF
TRBD1 16 TRBJ1-1 NA TRBV14 TGTGCCAGCAGCCAAGATCGAGGACAGGGGAACACTGAAGCTTTCTTT CASSQDRGQGNTEAFF
NA 14 TRBJ1-1 NA TRBV7-8 TGTGCCACGTCCGATGGGCCTATGAACACTGAAGCTTTCTTT CATSDGPMNTEAFF
NA 15 TRBJ2-1 NA TRBV5-1 TGCGCCAGCAGCTTGGGCGGCAGATTTTACAATGAGCAGTTCTTC CASSLGGRFYNEQFF
NA 14 TRBJ1-1 once TRBV6-1 TGTGCCAGCAGTGAATTTGGCAGATTCGCTGAAGCTTTCTTT CASSEFGRFAEAFF